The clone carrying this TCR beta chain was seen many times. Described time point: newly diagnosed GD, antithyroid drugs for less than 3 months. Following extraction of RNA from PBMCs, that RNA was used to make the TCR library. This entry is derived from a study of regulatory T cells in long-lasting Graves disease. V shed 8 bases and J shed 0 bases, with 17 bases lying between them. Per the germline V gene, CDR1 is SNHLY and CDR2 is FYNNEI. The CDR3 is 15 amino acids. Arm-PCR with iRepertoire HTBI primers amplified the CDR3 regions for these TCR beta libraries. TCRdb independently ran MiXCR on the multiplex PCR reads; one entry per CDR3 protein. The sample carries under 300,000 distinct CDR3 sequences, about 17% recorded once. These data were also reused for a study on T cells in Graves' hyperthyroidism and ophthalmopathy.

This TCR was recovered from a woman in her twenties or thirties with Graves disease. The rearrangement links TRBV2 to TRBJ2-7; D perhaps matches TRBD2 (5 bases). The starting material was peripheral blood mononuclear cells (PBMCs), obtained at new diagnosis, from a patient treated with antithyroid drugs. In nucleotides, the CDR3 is TGTGCCAGCGGACCGGGTGGACTCACCTCCTACGAGCAGTACTTC. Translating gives CASGPGGLTSYEQYF. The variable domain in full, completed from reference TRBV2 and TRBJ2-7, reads EPEVTQTPSHQVTQMGQEVILRCVPISNHLYFYWYRQILGQKVEFLVSFYNNEISEKSEIFDDQFSVERPDGSNFTLKIRSTKLEDSAMYFCASGPGGLTSYEQYFGPGTRLTVT.